A single sample is the source of the 21 T cell receptor beta chains below, sequenced in a study of molecular identifiers for immune sequencing clone quantification. TCRdb reanalysed the PCR reads using MiXCR and keeps one entry per CDR3 protein. The table includes around 480,000 distinct CDR3 sequences, 20% to 25% detected once. Sequencing input: naive CD8+ T cells from blood, with Jurkat cell RNA spiked in. Described subset: FACS-sorted CD8+CD4-CCR7+CD45RA+ naive T cells. The receptors come from a human donor in good health. Some libraries in this study had Jurkat cell RNA spiked in.

A word on this clonotype: Just one base apart from a much larger clone, this may be a read error. The CDR3 does not close with the conserved phenylalanine or tryptophan, likely indicating a read error. The chain uses TRBV4-3 and TRBJ2-7; TRBD2 is a possible D gene (6 bases). V was pared by 1 base and J by 6 bases, with 10 bases between. CDR3 length equals 13 residues. CDR1 LGHNA and CDR2 YSLEER come from the germline V gene. The CDR3 DNA reads as TGCGCCAGCAGCCAAGGCGGGGTCGGCGAGCAGTACCTC. Amino acids: CASSQGGVGEQYL.

On this clonotype: This may come from a read error, since a much larger clone is one base off. The V call is TRBV7-9, the J call TRBJ1-3; unclear D gene. From germline, CDR1 is SEHNR and CDR2 FQNEAQ (reference sequence). This CDR3 is built from 14 residues. The CDR3 nucleotides read TGTGCCAGCAGCCCCCGTTCTGACGGAAACACCGTATATTTT. It yields the protein CASSPRSDGNTVYF.

There are many counts of this clonotype. The rearrangement uses TRBV12-3 or TRBV12-4 and TRBJ2-7, with D possibly matching TRBD2 (6 bases). The CDR3 spans 17 residues. The germline V and J ends were trimmed by 5 bases and 3 bases, with 23 bases remaining between them. The CDR3, as DNA: TGTGCCAGCAGTGGGGGGTATGACGGGGTACTATTCTACGAGCAGTACTTC. Protein product: CASSGGYDGVLFYEQYF.

This sequence joins TRBV12-3 or TRBV12-4 and TRBJ1-1; D is ambiguous. This CDR3 is built from 14 residues. Trimming shortened V by 1 base and J by 6 bases, and 12 bases separated the two germline ends. CDR3 region: CASSLEARVAEAFF. CDR3 coding DNA: TGTGCCAGCAGTTTAGAGGCGAGAGTCGCTGAAGCTTTCTTT.

This clonotype occurred a few times. The chain carries TRBV6-2 or TRBV6-3 and TRBJ2-7, with 10 bases that match TRBD2. Germline values: CDR1 MNHEY, CDR2 SVGEGT. This CDR3 comprises 15 residues. The J segment lost 4 bases and the V segment lost 2 bases, leaving 5 bases of the junction unmatched. In DNA, the CDR3 is TGTGCCAGCAGTTACCGTGGACTAGCGGATTACGAGCAGTACTTC. Translated: CASSYRGLADYEQYF.

The table lists this clonotype with a count of one. A clone one base away is much larger, so this may be a read error. The chain employs TRBV27 and TRBJ1-4; TRBD1 is a possible D gene (6 bases). CDR3 length: 17 residues. V was cut by 3 bases and J by 7 bases, with 21 bases left in between. The germline CDR1 and CDR2 sequences are MNHEY and SMNVEV (reference sequence). The CDR3 loop is CASSFPIRGGISEKLFF. The CDR3 region has the DNA TGTGCCAGCAGTTTCCCTATCAGAGGGGGGATCAGTGAAAAACTGTTTTTT.

This clonotype was seen many times. This chain links TRBV4-3 with TRBJ1-6; 7 positions match TRBD1. CDR1 and CDR2 (germline): LGHNA, YSLEER. This CDR3 has 16 residues. V dropped 0 bases and J dropped 6; count of bases not matched to a gene: 5. The CDR3 loop reads CASSQDWQGVNSPLHF. CDR3 bases: TGCGCCAGCAGCCAAGATTGGCAGGGGGTTAATTCACCCCTCCACTTT.

This clonotype was found a few times. The V call is TRBV20-1, the J call TRBJ1-1, with unresolved D. V lost 0 bases, J lost 7 bases, and 12 bases lay in between. CDR1 is DFQATT, CDR2 SNEGSKA, per germline (reference sequence). There are 13 residues in the CDR3. CDR3 region: CSARDRGVGEAFF. CDR3 DNA sequence: TGCAGTGCTAGAGATCGCGGGGTAGGTGAAGCTTTCTTT.

This clonotype was found many times. The chain joins TRBV20-1 to TRBJ1-5; D gene uncertain. The CDR3 consists of 14 residues. CDR1 is DFQATT, CDR2 SNEGSKA, per germline (reference sequence). Trimming left V 3 bases short and J 6 bases short, with 15 bases between. CDR3 protein: CSASPVKGSQPQHF. As DNA, the CDR3 is TGCAGTGCTAGCCCGGTCAAAGGTAGTCAGCCCCAGCATTTT.

In its sample, this clonotype was seen many times. The rearrangement uses TRBV29-1 and TRBJ2-4, with 9 bases that match TRBD1. Germline CDR1 is SQVTM and CDR2 is ANQGSEA. The CDR3 covers 11 residues. V shed 3 bases, J shed 16 bases, and the junction held 7 bases outside the gene matches. The CDR3 sequence: CSVDDRGVRYF. The CDR3, as DNA: TGCAGCGTTGACGACAGGGGGGTTAGATACTTC.

Note on this clonotype: Just one base apart from a much larger clone, this may be a read error. This chain joins TRBV9 and TRBJ2-5, with TRBD2 matching over 11 bases. CDR1 is SGDLS, CDR2 YYNGEE, per germline. This CDR3 spans 16 amino acids. The CDR3 protein is CASSVYGTSGQGTQYF. In DNA form, the CDR3 reads TGTGCCAGCAGCGTATATGGGACTAGCGGTCAAGGGACCCAGTACTTC.

This chain connects TRBV7-9 to TRBJ2-2, with D tentatively TRBD2 (5 bases). This CDR3 spans 16 amino acids. V was pared by 1 base and J by 0 bases, with 9 bases between. The V gene's germline CDR1 is SEHNR and CDR2 FQNEAQ (reference sequence). The CDR3 DNA follows: TGTGCCAGCAGCTTAGGGGCAGCGGCGAACACCGGGGAGCTGTTTTTT. Translated, it gives CASSLGAAANTGELFF.

This clonotype has just a few counts. The chain links TRBV12-3 or TRBV12-4 to TRBJ1-5; the D gene is possibly TRBD1 (6 bases). The CDR3 loop spans 14 amino acids. The V end lost 6 bases, the J end lost 6 bases, and 15 bases lay between the germline ends. The CDR3 here is CASSLSGESQPQHF. CDR3 bases: TGTGCCAGCAGCCTCTCAGGGGAAAGTCAGCCCCAGCATTTT.

This clonotype showed up many times. The rearrangement links TRBV20-1 to TRBJ2-7, with D tentatively TRBD1 (7 bases). Germline V gene lookup returns CDR1 DFQATT and CDR2 SNEGSKA (reference sequence). V lost 2 bases and J lost 4, with 12 bases in between. CDR3 length: 13 amino acids. The CDR3, as DNA: TGCAGTGCTAGATCTTCAGGGGGGTACGAGCAGTACTTC. Amino acids: CSARSSGGYEQYF.

The chain couples TRBV19 to TRBJ1-5; 7 bases are shared with TRBD1. Germline CDR1 and CDR2: LNHDA and SQIVND (reference sequence). The CDR3 consists of 15 residues. J lost 2 bases, V lost 8 bases, and 9 bases had no gene match. The chain's CDR3 is CASALRQGGNQPQHF. The DNA of the CDR3 is TGTGCCAGTGCCCTCCGACAGGGTGGCAATCAGCCCCAGCATTTT.

As to this clonotype: A much larger clone sits a single nucleotide away, making a read error possible. This CDR3 fails to terminate in the conserved phenylalanine or tryptophan, so it likely reflects a read error. This chain links TRBV7-8 with TRBJ2-7; D gene uncertain. Trimming pared 0 bases from V and 0 bases from J, leaving 9 bases between. CDR1 and CDR2 from the germline V gene are SGHVS and FQNEAQ. This CDR3 contains 15 residues. The DNA of the CDR3 is TGTGCCAGCAGCTTAGCCCCCGTTAGCTCCTACGAGCAGTACCTC. Its translation is CASSLAPVSSYEQYL.

Many counts were recorded for this clonotype. The gene calls are TRBV25-1 and TRBJ1-2; 7 bases fit TRBD1. Trimming at V came to 8 bases and at J to 5 bases, leaving 8 bases not matched to a gene. Germline V lookup: CDR1 MGHDK, CDR2 SYGVNS. There are 13 residues in the CDR3. In nucleotides, the CDR3 is TGTGCCAGCTCCCTGGGGACAGCTTATGGCTACACCTTC. Protein product: CASSLGTAYGYTF.

This chain joins TRBV6-5 and TRBJ2-1, with 8 positions matching TRBD1. Germline V CDR1 and CDR2: MNHEY, SVGAGI. Trimming removed 2 bases from V and 8 bases from J; junction bases left unmatched: 11. The CDR3 covers 16 residues. CDR3 region: CASSYTPGQVFDEQFF. In DNA, the CDR3 is TGTGCCAGCAGTTACACCCCGGGACAGGTCTTCGATGAGCAGTTCTTC.

This clonotype was observed many times. This chain uses TRBV4-3 with TRBJ2-7; 7 bases map to TRBD1. V gave up 1 base and J gave up 7 bases; unmatched junction bases: 7. This CDR3 region has 14 residues. The germline V gene encodes CDR1 LGHNA and CDR2 YSLEER. The chain's CDR3 is CASSQARGQGEQYF. Written as DNA, the CDR3 is TGCGCCAGCAGCCAAGCGAGGGGGCAGGGAGAGCAGTACTTC.

The chain carries TRBV27 and TRBJ2-3; D perhaps matches TRBD1 (5 bases). The V end lost 1 base, the J end lost 2 bases, and 10 bases lay between the germline ends. Germline CDR1 is MNHEY and CDR2 is SMNVEV (reference sequence). This CDR3 contains 15 residues. CDR3 region: CASSLWTKNTDTQYF. The CDR3 DNA sequence: TGTGCCAGCAGTTTATGGACAAAAAACACAGATACGCAGTATTTT.

This rearrangement joins TRBV7-8 to TRBJ2-2, with D possibly matching TRBD2 (5 bases). The CDR3 extends over 17 amino acids. The V and J ends lost 3 bases and 2 bases respectively, with 16 bases between them. The germline V gene encodes CDR1 SGHVS and CDR2 FQNEAQ. The CDR3: CASSFGVTRGNTGELFF. The DNA for the CDR3 is TGTGCCAGCAGCTTCGGGGTCACGAGAGGCAACACCGGGGAGCTGTTTTTT.